These T cell receptor beta chains were read from a single sample in a study of T cells in localized non-small cell lung cancer. The method was immunoSEQ multiplex PCR; TCRdb's version includes in-frame clones alone and lacks a portion of them. The profile shows 50,000 to 65,000 clones, around three quarters of them singletons. The sample here was PBMCs, taken before any cancer treatment. These TCRs come from a woman aged 40-75 years with stage II lung adenocarcinoma. CDR3s include the opening cysteine and the closing phenylalanine or tryptophan. The D gene is left open where the match is weak. Only some rows state a clone size, as once, few, many or a class for expanded clones.

size	D	V	J	DNA	CDR3
.	TRBD1	TRBV11-2	TRBJ1-6	TGTGCCAGCAGCTTGGCCAAGACGGGACAGGGAGGCTCACCCCTCCACTTT	CASSLAKTGQGGSPLHF
.	TRBD1	TRBV10-3	TRBJ1-1	TGTGCCATCAGTGGACAGGGAGGAGGGACTGAAGCTTTCTTT	CAISGQGGGTEAFF
.	.	TRBV4-2	TRBJ1-2	TGTGCCAGCAGCCGTCCCAGGGAGGCGGGCTTGGTTGGCTACACCTTC	CASSRPREAGLVGYTF
few	.	TRBV6-4	TRBJ1-1	TGTGCCAGCAGTGACAGGAGCGGTGAAGCTTTCTTT	CASSDRSGEAFF
.	TRBD1	TRBV6-6	TRBJ1-2	TGTGCCAGCAGTCTCCTGACAGGGGGTTATGGCTACACCTTC	CASSLLTGGYGYTF
.	.	TRBV7-6	TRBJ2-2	TGTGCCAGCAGCTTGGGGGGGAACACCGGGGAGCTGTTTTTT	CASSLGGNTGELFF
.	.	TRBV27	TRBJ2-3	TGTGCCAGCAGTTTAATGAGGACAGATACGCAGTATTTT	CASSLMRTDTQYF
.	.	TRBV10-3	TRBJ2-2	TGTGCCATCAAGGTAACTGGGCACCTGAACACCGGGGAGCTGTTTTTT	CAIKVTGHLNTGELFF
.	.	TRBV7-8	TRBJ1-1	TGTGCCAGCAGCCCGCAGGTGGGGACGAACACTGAAGCTTTCTTT	CASSPQVGTNTEAFF
.	.	TRBV4-1	TRBJ1-1	TGCGCCAGCAGCCTACAAACGAACACTGAAGCTTTCTTT	CASSLQTNTEAFF
.	TRBD1	TRBV30	TRBJ1-2	TGTGCCCTAATATTAAGGACAGGGGGCGCATGGGGCTACACCTTC	CALILRTGGAWGYTF
.	.	TRBV18	TRBJ1-2	TGTGCCAGCTCAGGGCAGACTAGCGGCTACACCTTC	CASSGQTSGYTF
.	TRBD1	TRBV6-5	TRBJ2-1	TGTGCCACCCGGGACAGCCTCTACAATGAGCAGTTCTTC	CATRDSLYNEQFF
.	.	TRBV5-1	TRBJ1-5	TGCGCCAGCAGCCCCGGACACCGGACAGATCAGCCCCAGCATTTT	CASSPGHRTDQPQHF
.	.	TRBV11-3	TRBJ2-1	TGTGCCAGCAGCTTAGGGGGGAACACCTACAATGAGCAGTTCTTC	CASSLGGNTYNEQFF
.	TRBD1	TRBV7-9	TRBJ1-2	TGTGCCAGCAGTTTTTCCGGGACAGCCGACTACACCTTC	CASSFSGTADYTF
.	TRBD1	TRBV25-1	TRBJ1-4	TGTGCCAGCAGTGACTCAGGGGGCTCACTGTTTTTT	CASSDSGGSLFF
.	TRBD1	TRBV7-9	TRBJ1-2	TGTGCCAGCAGCCTGACAGGGGATAACTATGGCTACACCTTC	CASSLTGDNYGYTF
.	TRBD1	TRBV6-1	TRBJ1-3	TGTGCCAGCACCCTGAGGGACAGGGAGGGGGACACCATATATTTT	CASTLRDREGDTIYF
.	TRBD1	TRBV19	TRBJ2-5	TGTGCCAGTAGTACCAGGACAGGCCCCCGGGAGACCCAGTACTTC	CASSTRTGPRETQYF
once	.	TRBV10-3	TRBJ2-5	TGTGCCATCAGGGGGGGGGCGGCTAATCAAGAGACCCAGTACTTC	CAIRGGAANQETQYF
few	.	TRBV6-1	TRBJ1-6	TGTGCCAGCAGTGAATCCTGGGGGCTCGGTAATTCACCCCTCCACTTT	CASSESWGLGNSPLHF
.	.	TRBV28	TRBJ1-4	TGTGCCAGCAGTTTATTCCGGCCAGCAACTAATGAAAAACTGTTTTTT	CASSLFRPATNEKLFF
.	.	TRBV9	TRBJ2-5	TGTGCCAGCAGCGTAGGCGGACTACCCCTCCAAGAGACCCAGTACTTC	CASSVGGLPLQETQYF
.	.	TRBV6-1	TRBJ1-3	TGTGCCAGCGTCAGAGACATCTCTGGAAACACCATATATTTT	CASVRDISGNTIYF
once	.	TRBV6-6	TRBJ1-5	TGTGCCAGCAGTTACCTTTTTAGAGGGAATCAGCCCCAGCATTTT	CASSYLFRGNQPQHF